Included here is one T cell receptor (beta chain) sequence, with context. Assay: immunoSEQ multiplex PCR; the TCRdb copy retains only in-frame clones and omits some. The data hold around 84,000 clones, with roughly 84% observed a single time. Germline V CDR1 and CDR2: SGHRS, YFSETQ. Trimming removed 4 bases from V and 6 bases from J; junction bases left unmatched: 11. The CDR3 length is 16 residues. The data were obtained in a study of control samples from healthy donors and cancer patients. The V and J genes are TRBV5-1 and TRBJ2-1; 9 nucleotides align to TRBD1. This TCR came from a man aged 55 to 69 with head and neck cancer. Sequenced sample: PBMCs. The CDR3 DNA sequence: TGCGCCAGCAGCCCAATCGCCGGGACAGGGTCCAATGAGCAGTTCTTC. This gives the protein CASSPIAGTGSNEQFF.